This T cell receptor beta chain was sequenced in a study of cytomegalovirus exposure and HLA in healthy donors. Turning to the study itself: Among around 170 million T cells, an earlier analysis found 90 million to 130 million unique TCR beta sequences.

Regarding the study as a whole: In a later analysis, HLA-C alleles had the fewest associated TCRs, DRB1 alleles the most.

Germline V gene lookup returns CDR1 SGHRS and CDR2 YFSETQ. The J segment lost 1 base and the V segment lost 5 bases, leaving 13 bases of the junction unmatched. This CDR3 region has 17 residues. Worth noting for this clone: The antigen is not known.

In nominal health when sampled, donors likely had unrecorded immune exposures nonetheless. The study ran its PCR with 60 Vbeta and 13 Jbeta primers. Method: immunoSEQ multiplex PCR; TCRdb's copy keeps in-frame clones and lacks some. The repertoire includes about 110,000 clones, around 73% of them detected once, and 8.4% sits in the top ten. The sequencing sample was made of PBMCs. V and J are TRBV5-1 and TRBJ2-7, with 9 bases matching TRBD2. The receptor's source is a man aged 35 to 55 in good health and CMV-seronegative. CDR3 bases: TGCGCCAGCAGTTTCGGTGCTAGCGGGGATTTTTCCTACGAGCAGTACTTC. Translation gives CASSFGASGDFSYEQYF.